The subject of this entry is one T cell receptor (beta chain). Version v3.0 of the immunoSEQ assay ran at survey level. The method was immunoSEQ multiplex PCR; TCRdb's version includes in-frame clones alone and lacks a portion of them. This sample has 25,000 to 35,000 clones, with around 90% found just once. The record originates from a study of long-term antiretroviral therapy in people with HIV. Germline CDR1 is SGDLS and CDR2 is YYNGEE. V lost 0 bases and J lost 3, with 13 bases in between. The CDR3 sequence is 17 residues long. This rearrangement joins TRBV9 to TRBJ2-6, with D perhaps matching TRBD1 (6 bases). The receptor comes from a woman under 30 with HIV. The material sequenced was unsorted PBMCs, taken 1.8 years after starting antiretroviral therapy. The CDR3: CASSVDRESVGANVLTF. The CDR3 bases are TGTGCCAGCAGCGTAGACAGGGAATCGGTTGGGGCCAACGTCCTGACTTTC.